A single sample is the source of the 32 T cell receptor beta chains below, sequenced in a study of shared clonotypes between healthy human individuals. Generated by immunoSEQ multiplex PCR, the TCRdb table keeps only in-frame clones and is missing some. The profile shows 450,000 to 600,000 clones, 75% to 85% of them singletons. Sequenced: PBMCs. The receptors here all came from a woman between 40 and 55 years old in good health. Some clones in this sample may be carry-over from other donors' samples.

The rearrangement links TRBV10-3 to TRBJ2-5; 10 nucleotides agree with TRBD1. Germline V gene sequence: CDR1 ENHRY, CDR2 SYGVKD. The CDR3 is made up of 14 amino acids. J gave up 3 bases and V 6 bases, and 4 bases lay outside the gene matches. The CDR3 DNA reads TGTGCCATCAGCTCCGGGACAGGGGAAGAGACCCAGTACTTC. This codes for CAISSGTGEETQYF.

The chain recombines TRBV7-2 with TRBJ2-5; 9 nucleotides align to TRBD1. Germline-derived CDR1 and CDR2 are SGHTA and FQGNSA. Trimming cost V 4 bases and J 5 bases; bases outside gene matches: 5. CDR3 length: 14 residues. In DNA form, the CDR3 reads TGTGCCAGCAGCTCACAGGGGGCTGGTGAGACCCAGTACTTC. Protein: CASSSQGAGETQYF.

The table lists this clone with a few counts. J is TRBJ2-7 and V is TRBV27, with D perhaps matching TRBD1 (5 bases). Trimming took off 0 bases at V and 2 bases at J, with 8 bases between the two ends. CDR1 is MNHEY, CDR2 SMNVEV, per germline (reference sequence). The CDR3 sequence is 14 residues long. The CDR3 DNA follows: TGTGCCAGCAGTTTATCCAGGGTACCCTACGAGCAGTACTTC. Translated: CASSLSRVPYEQYF.

This CDR3 reads CASSLDGGRGNEQFF. The CDR3 DNA is TGTGCCAGCAGTTTAGATGGCGGGAGGGGTAATGAGCAGTTCTTC. The chain is built from TRBV28 and TRBJ2-1; 9 bases fit TRBD2. Germline V gene sequence: CDR1 MDHEN, CDR2 SYDVKM. This CDR3 is 15 amino acids long. The ends lost 2 bases at V and 7 bases at J; junction bases unmatched: 6.

The chain carries TRBV7-9 and TRBJ2-2, with 7 bases matching TRBD2. The V and J ends lost 4 bases and 5 bases, in that order; junction bases with no gene match: 7. Looked up from germline, CDR1 is SEHNR and CDR2 is FQNEAQ (reference sequence). This CDR3 is 15 amino acids long. CDR3 nucleotide sequence: TGTGCCAGCAGCTCCGGGGACTACCCAACCGGGGAGCTGTTTTTT. It codes for CASSSGDYPTGELFF.

V is TRBV30 and J is TRBJ2-1; the D gene is possibly TRBD2 (5 bases). The CDR3 has 15 amino acids. CDR1 is GTSNPN, CDR2 SVGIG, per germline (reference sequence). The V gene lost 0 bases and the J gene lost 8 bases, with 17 bases spanning the gap. CDR3 residues: CAWSVPVGAVDEQFF. In DNA form, the CDR3 reads TGTGCCTGGAGTGTACCCGTGGGAGCGGTTGATGAGCAGTTCTTC.

The chain combines TRBV6-1 with TRBJ1-3; unclear D gene. Deletions cut 0 bases from V and 0 bases from J, with 3 bases between. The CDR3 spans 14 residues. The V gene's germline CDR1 is MNHNS and CDR2 SASEGT. The CDR3 nucleotides are TGTGCCAGCAGTGAAGCGTTCTCTGGAAACACCATATATTTT. Amino acids: CASSEAFSGNTIYF.

Remarks on this clone: Just one base apart from a much larger clone, this may be a read error. Other DNA sequences in this sample translate to the same CDR3. The gene calls are TRBV7-6 and TRBJ2-5; D gene unclear. CDR1 is SGHVS and CDR2 is FNYEAQ in the germline V gene. With 2 bases removed from V and 3 bases from J, the gap between germline ends came to 1 base. The length of the CDR3 is 11 residues. CDR3 DNA: TGTGCCAGCAGCTTAAAAGAGACCCAGTACTTC. Residues: CASSLKETQYF.

This clone came up a few times. The genes are TRBV7-9 and TRBJ1-2, with 7 nucleotides matching TRBD1. The CDR3 loop spans 13 amino acids. Trimming at V came to 8 bases and at J to 3 bases, leaving 6 bases not matched to a gene. Germline assignment: CDR1 SEHNR and CDR2 FQNEAQ (reference sequence). The CDR3 bases are TGTGCCAGCTCGACAGGGAATGACTATGGCTACACCTTC. It yields the protein CASSTGNDYGYTF. The full variable domain, completed using reference TRBV7-9 and TRBJ1-2, is DTGVSQNPRHKITKRGQNVTFRCDPISEHNRLYWYRQTLGQGPEFLTYFQNEAQLEKSRLLSDRFSAERPKGSFSTLEIQRTEQGDSAMYLCASSTGNDYGYTFGSGTRLTVV.

V usage is TRBV5-1 and J usage is TRBJ1-2; 7 nucleotides align to TRBD1. There are 15 residues in the CDR3. Trimming cost V 1 base and J 5 bases; bases outside gene matches: 8. Germline-derived CDR1 and CDR2 are SGHRS and YFSETQ. CDR3 DNA: TGCGCCAGCAGCTTGTTACAGGGGTCTCGGTATGGCTACACCTTC. It codes for CASSLLQGSRYGYTF.

This clone was picked up many times. The genes are TRBV6-5 and TRBJ2-2, with D unresolved. Germline CDR1 is MNHEY and CDR2 is SVGAGI. This CDR3 is 15 amino acids long. Trimming took off 0 bases at V and 1 base at J, with 6 bases between the two ends. The DNA for the CDR3 is TGTGCCAGCAGTTACTCGACGGTGAACACCGGGGAGCTGTTTTTT. Its protein product is CASSYSTVNTGELFF.

This clone was seen only a few times. This chain uses TRBV5-1 with TRBJ1-5; D might be TRBD1 (6 bases). Germline-derived CDR1 and CDR2 are SGHRS and YFSETQ. The CDR3 sequence is 14 residues long. V lost 0 bases and J lost 6, with 10 bases in between. CDR3 sequence: CASSLEGGGQPQHF. The CDR3 DNA reads TGCGCCAGCAGCTTGGAGGGGGGTGGTCAGCCCCAGCATTTT.

Concerning this clone itself: Other DNA variants within this sample encode the same CDR3. The rearrangement joins TRBV28 to TRBJ2-3; D is undetermined. The CDR3 extends over 12 amino acids. V lost 8 bases, J lost 0 bases, and 6 bases lay in between. Germline CDR1 is MDHEN and CDR2 is SYDVKM. For the CDR3, the DNA is TGTGCCAGCTCCCATAGCACAGATACGCAGTATTTT. Translation gives CASSHSTDTQYF.

The V call is TRBV5-1, the J call TRBJ2-3, with a possible D match to TRBD2 (5 bases). CDR3 length equals 14 residues. Per germline, CDR1 SGHRS and CDR2 YFSETQ. The V and J ends lost 1 base and 3 bases respectively, with 9 bases between them. Written as DNA, the CDR3 is TGCGCCAGCAGCTTGACTAGACCAACAGATACGCAGTATTTT. Its protein is CASSLTRPTDTQYF.

V usage is TRBV20-1 and J usage is TRBJ2-1, with a possible D match to TRBD2 (5 bases). This CDR3 spans 11 amino acids. Germline CDR1 and CDR2: DFQATT and SNEGSKA (reference sequence). V was clipped by 8 bases and J by 0 bases, with 5 bases between them. CDR3 amino acids: CSSGSYNEQFF. The DNA of the CDR3 is TGCAGTAGCGGCTCCTACAATGAGCAGTTCTTC.

This sequence joins TRBV4-3 and TRBJ1-2; D is unclear. The V end was cut by 0 bases, the J end by 7 bases, with 15 bases between. The CDR3 totals 15 residues. CDR1 is LGHNA and CDR2 is YSLEER in the germline V gene. The DNA of the CDR3 is TGCGCCAGCAGCCAAGATCGGGGATGGAGCTCTGGCTACACCTTC. Its translation is CASSQDRGWSSGYTF.

This clone is a singleton in its sample. This chain links TRBV5-4 with TRBJ2-7, with TRBD1 matching 8 bases. The V gene end was trimmed by 2 bases and the J gene end by 1 base; junction bases not matched to a gene: 5. CDR1 SGHNT and CDR2 YYREEE come from the germline V gene (reference sequence). CDR3 length equals 15 residues. The CDR3 DNA follows: TGTGCCAGCAGCTTTCCCGGGACAGGTTCCTACGAGCAGTACTTC. It codes for CASSFPGTGSYEQYF.

The V call is TRBV2, the J call TRBJ2-5, with D perhaps TRBD2 (6 bases). The J call may be incorrect, as the DNA end agrees better with TRBJ2-7. CDR3 size: 14 residues. The V gene's germline CDR1 is SNHLY and CDR2 FYNNEI. CDR3: CASNLRAGRYEQYF. The DNA for the CDR3 is TGTGCCAGCAACCTCAGGGCGGGAAGGTACGAGCAGTACTTC.

The chain employs TRBV30 and TRBJ1-4; tentatively, D is TRBD1 (6 bases). Deletions cut 5 bases from V and 0 bases from J, with 10 bases between. The CDR3 extends over 14 amino acids. Germline CDR1 is GTSNPN and CDR2 is SVGIG (reference sequence). DNA of the CDR3: TGTGCCTGGGCCAGGGGCACAACTAATGAAAAACTGTTTTTT. This gives the protein CAWARGTTNEKLFF.

The genes are TRBV6-1 and TRBJ2-3, with a possible D match to TRBD2 (5 bases). With 5 bases removed from V and 0 bases from J, the gap between germline ends came to 12 bases. Germline lookup yields CDR1 MNHNS and CDR2 SASEGT. The CDR3 loop spans 15 amino acids. The CDR3 reads CASSLQRVSTDTQYF. CDR3 in DNA: TGTGCCAGCAGTTTACAGAGGGTTAGCACAGATACGCAGTATTTT.

The V and J genes are TRBV28 and TRBJ1-2; perhaps TRBD1 as D (5 bases). V was trimmed by 5 bases and J by 8 bases, leaving 12 bases between them. This CDR3 has 12 residues. Germline values: CDR1 MDHEN, CDR2 SYDVKM. CDR3 loop: CASSHSGSGYTF. The CDR3 coding sequence is TGTGCCAGCAGTCACTCAGGGTCGGGCTACACCTTC.

This chain connects TRBV4-2 to TRBJ2-7; D is possibly TRBD2 (6 bases). The germline CDR1 and CDR2 sequences are LGHNA and YNFKEQ. CDR3 length: 13 residues. V gave up 1 base and J gave up 7 bases, with 11 bases separating them. The CDR3 here is CASSQGTAGEQYF. The CDR3 DNA reads TGTGCCAGCAGCCAAGGTACGGCGGGAGAGCAGTACTTC.

The chain carries TRBV15 and TRBJ1-5; no firm D call. Germline V gives CDR1 LNHNV, CDR2 YYDKDF (reference sequence). The CDR3 runs 16 residues. Trimming stripped 5 bases from V and 4 bases from J, with 18 bases between. The CDR3 spells CATSGRPRASNQPQHF. CDR3 nucleotides: TGTGCCACCAGCGGAAGACCCCGGGCCAGTAATCAGCCCCAGCATTTT.

In regard to this clone: A far more abundant clone sits one base away, making this likely a read error. CDR3 amino acids: CASSSSGTAASYGYAF. The CDR3 DNA reads TGTGCCAGCAGCTCATCCGGGACAGCGGCCAGCTATGGCTACGCCTTC. The chain combines TRBV11-2 with TRBJ1-2; 7 bases fit TRBD1. CDR1 is SGHAT and CDR2 is FQNNGV in the germline V gene. The CDR3 is 16 residues long.

The V and J genes are TRBV30 and TRBJ2-3; D tentatively reads TRBD1 or TRBD2 (5 bases each). Per germline, CDR1 GTSNPN and CDR2 SVGIG (reference sequence). The CDR3 loop spans 13 amino acids. Trimming removed 8 bases from V and 4 bases from J, with 16 bases in between. In nucleotides, the CDR3 is TGTGCCGCGTGGGGGTGGGTCTCAGATACGCAGTATTTT. Its translation: CAAWGWVSDTQYF.

The chain recombines TRBV4-2 with TRBJ2-5; 7 positions match TRBD2. The germline V gene encodes CDR1 LGHNA and CDR2 YNFKEQ. This CDR3 region has 15 residues. J lost 5 bases, V lost 0 bases, and 6 bases had no gene match. Here the CDR3 reads CASSQDPSSGETQYF. The DNA for the CDR3 is TGTGCCAGCAGCCAAGACCCTAGTAGCGGGGAGACCCAGTACTTC.

The rearrangement joins TRBV11-3 to TRBJ2-1; 9 bases are a match to TRBD2. Germline V gives CDR1 SGHNT, CDR2 YENEEA. V lost 0 bases, J lost 9 bases, and 9 bases stayed unmatched. The CDR3 has 16 residues. The CDR3 DNA sequence: TGTGCCAGCAGCTTAGATTGGGCTAGCGGGAACGGTGAGCAGTTCTTC. Translation gives CASSLDWASGNGEQFF.

DNA of the CDR3: TGTGCCAGCAGCTTGGCCCCGGGACGGGATGGCTACACCTTC. Its translation is CASSLAPGRDGYTF. The genes are TRBV5-5 and TRBJ1-2, with D possibly matching TRBD1 (5 bases). This CDR3 comprises 14 residues. Per germline, CDR1 SGHKS and CDR2 YYEKEE (reference sequence). V dropped 0 bases and J dropped 6 bases, with 12 bases sitting between them.

V gene TRBV28 combines with J gene TRBJ2-4, with 10 bases identical to TRBD1. The germline V gene has CDR1 MDHEN and CDR2 SYDVKM. This CDR3 contains 14 residues. V shed 5 bases, J shed 8 bases, and the junction held 6 bases outside the gene matches. The CDR3 sequence is CASSPWDRGHIQYF. The DNA of the CDR3 is TGTGCCAGCAGTCCCTGGGACAGGGGACACATTCAGTACTTC.

The chain is built from TRBV9 and TRBJ2-5; 9 bases agree with TRBD2. The V and J ends lost 4 bases and 4 bases, in that order; junction bases with no gene match: 11. The germline V gene encodes CDR1 SGDLS and CDR2 YYNGEE. There are 16 residues in the CDR3. The CDR3 region is CASSPGGGRARETQYF. The DNA of the CDR3 is TGTGCCAGCAGCCCCGGCGGCGGGAGGGCCCGAGAGACCCAGTACTTC.

This clone occurred many times. The rearrangement links TRBV21-1 to TRBJ2-7; the table assigns TRBD2, which was not confirmed against the DNA. TRBV21-1 is a recognized pseudogene. This CDR3 contains 16 residues. CDR3 sequence (DNA): TGTGCCAGCAGCAAAACGAGCGGCAGGTCCACCTACGAGCAGTACTTC. Encoded protein: CASSKTSGRSTYEQYF.

This clone was seen just once. J is TRBJ2-7 and V is TRBV28, with TRBD1 identical over 9 bases. V was clipped by 1 base and J by 3 bases; unmatched bases: 7. The CDR3 is made up of 16 amino acids. Germline CDR1 and CDR2: MDHEN and SYDVKM. CDR3 amino acids: CASSLSLGTGLYEQYF. CDR3 coding DNA: TGTGCCAGCAGTTTATCCCTCGGGACAGGGCTCTACGAGCAGTACTTC.